This T cell receptor beta chain was obtained from a study of Siglec-9 on CD8 T cells in melanoma. Note on this clone: The antigen is undetermined.

Assay used: immunoSEQ multiplex PCR; TCRdb lists only in-frame clones, some missing. The repertoire holds approximately 39,000 clones, with more than 65% as singletons. Study findings and constraints: In melanoma tumors, a Siglec-9-marked effector memory CD8+ subset reportedly appeared to accumulate.

Sequenced input: Siglec-9- CD8+ T cells sorted from blood. The TCR sequence derives from a human donor in good health.

Written as DNA, the CDR3 is TGTGCCAGCAGCTCAGGCAGGGTTGATGAGCAGTACTTC. Its translation: CASSSGRVDEQYF. The chain is built from TRBV27 and TRBJ2-7; tentative D call: TRBD1 (5 bases). This CDR3 spans 13 amino acids. Looked up from germline, CDR1 is MNHEY and CDR2 is SMNVEV (reference sequence). Between the trimmed V and J ends, which lost 6 bases and 7 bases, there was a span of 16 bases.